This TCR beta chain originates from a study of blood T cells in healthy people across ages. This CDR3 spans 14 amino acids. V lost 6 bases, J lost 5 bases, and 8 bases stayed unmatched. Germline V lookup: CDR1 SEHNR, CDR2 FQNEAQ (reference sequence). Next came a second PCR, run for roughly 7 to 12 cycles, which used a sample-barcoded 5' primer along with a J-beta primer mix. TCRdb passed the 5' RACE reads through MiXCR, listing each CDR3 protein once. The sample records hundreds of thousands of distinct CDR3 sequences, more than 40% being singletons. This clonotype was picked up a small number of times.

The sequence came from a woman aged 60-75 years in good health. The sequencing input was blood. The chain recombines TRBV7-9 with TRBJ2-7, with 9 bases matching TRBD2. This chain's CDR3 is CASSSGTSFNEQYF. CDR3 DNA sequence: TGTGCCAGCAGTTCCGGGACTAGCTTTAACGAGCAGTACTTC.